These 24 T cell receptor beta chains were sequenced from one sample in a study of T cells in Graves' hyperthyroidism and ophthalmopathy. Amplified TCR beta CDR3 regions derived from RNA transcripts. First-round RT-PCR of the TCR CDR3 relied on the HTBI primer set. TCRdb called the multiplex PCR reads again in MiXCR, with one record for every CDR3 protein. The table has around 180,000 distinct CDR3 sequences, approximately 15% seen once. The specimen was blood. The receptors shown here come from a woman in her fifties or sixties with Graves' hyperthyroidism.

This clonotype was seen a handful of times. Given a much more abundant clone one base away, this may be a read error. The rearrangement joins TRBV15 to TRBJ1-4; 7 bases agree with TRBD1. Per germline, CDR1 LNHNV and CDR2 YYDKDF (reference sequence). V lost 0 bases and J lost 8; bases outside the gene matches: 12. This CDR3 is built from 17 residues. CDR3 nucleotides: TGTGCCACCAGCAGAGATCCCTTGACCGAGACAGGGGAAAAACTGTTTTTT. It specifies CATSRDPLTETGEKLFF.

This clonotype has ten or more counts. This chain joins TRBV2 and TRBJ1-6; 8 positions agree with TRBD1. After removal of 4 bases from V and 7 bases from J, the junction contained 0 bases not matched to a gene. CDR1 and CDR2 from the germline V gene are SNHLY and FYNNEI. The CDR3 covers 13 residues. The CDR3, as DNA: TGTGCCAGCAGTGGGACAGGGAATTCACCCCTCCACTTT. Amino acid sequence: CASSGTGNSPLHF.

This clonotype was detected ten times or more. The chain is built from TRBV2 and TRBJ1-1; D call uncertain. Trimming took off 3 bases at V and 6 bases at J, with 5 bases between the two ends. The germline gives CDR1 SNHLY, CDR2 FYNNEI. This CDR3 is 11 amino acids long. DNA for the CDR3: TGTGCCAGCAGTGAGAGGGCTGAAGCTTTCTTT. It encodes CASSERAEAFF.

The CDR3 region is CASSFRGSRVTEAFF. In DNA, the CDR3 is TGTGCCAGCAGTTTTCGGGGAAGTCGGGTCACTGAAGCTTTCTTT. V usage is TRBV12-3 or TRBV12-4 and J usage is TRBJ1-1; D unresolved. The V gene lost 3 bases and the J gene lost 4 bases, with 15 bases spanning the gap. This CDR3 comprises 15 residues.

This clonotype showed up many times. The rearrangement links TRBV6-5 to TRBJ1-2; D ambiguous. The CDR3 covers 15 residues. V dropped 0 bases and J dropped 0 bases, with 8 bases sitting between them. Per germline, CDR1 MNHEY and CDR2 SVGAGI. The CDR3 DNA reads as TGTGCCAGCAGTTACTCTCCAGAAGCTAACTATGGCTACACCTTC. Its protein product is CASSYSPEANYGYTF.

V usage is TRBV2 and J usage is TRBJ2-1; D gene ambiguous. The CDR3 has 12 residues. Germline CDR1 and CDR2: SNHLY and FYNNEI. Trimming cost V 6 bases and J 8 bases, with 11 bases left between them. CDR3 residues: CASRPDAYEQFF. The CDR3, as DNA: TGTGCCAGCAGACCGGACGCGTATGAGCAGTTCTTC.

This clonotype was counted many times. The rearrangement uses TRBV28 and TRBJ1-1; D is perhaps TRBD1 (6 bases). V gave up 4 bases and J gave up 4 bases, with 16 bases separating them. Germline V gene lookup returns CDR1 MDHEN and CDR2 SYDVKM. The CDR3 loop spans 15 amino acids. The CDR3 loop is CASSYLQGEGTEAFF. CDR3 in DNA: TGTGCCAGCAGTTACTTACAGGGTGAGGGCACTGAAGCTTTCTTT.

This clonotype was counted at least ten times. The chain joins TRBV20-1 to TRBJ1-2, with D possibly matching TRBD1 (6 bases). Germline lookup yields CDR1 DFQATT and CDR2 SNEGSKA (reference sequence). CDR3 length equals 13 residues. Trimming shortened V by 3 bases and J by 4 bases, and 12 bases separated the two germline ends. The CDR3 protein is CSASHRQAYGYTF. Written as DNA, the CDR3 is TGCAGTGCTAGCCATAGACAGGCCTATGGCTACACCTTC.

This clonotype was counted many times. This chain links TRBV6-1 with TRBJ2-7, with D perhaps matching TRBD1 (5 bases). Germline CDR1 is MNHNS and CDR2 is SASEGT. The ends were cut back, 5 bases at V and 0 bases at J, with 14 bases in the middle. This CDR3 region has 15 residues. In DNA, the CDR3 is TGTGCCAGCAGTTTGGGGCAGGCGCCCTCCTACGAGCAGTACTTC. Residues: CASSLGQAPSYEQYF.

This clonotype came up many times. For the CDR3, the DNA is TGTGCCAGCAGGGGGACAGGGGGCAATCAGCCCCAGCATTTT. Translating gives CASRGTGGNQPQHF. This chain joins TRBV6-1 and TRBJ1-5; 10 bases fit TRBD1. The trim removed 6 bases at V and 2 bases at J, leaving 1 base unmatched. The CDR3 runs 14 residues. CDR1 and CDR2 (germline): MNHNS, SASEGT.

The sample holds many counts of this clonotype. The gene calls are TRBV12-3 or TRBV12-4 and TRBJ2-1; D remains ambiguous. The CDR3 sequence is 13 residues long. V lost 9 bases and J lost 5, with 14 bases in between. The CDR3 DNA reads TGTGCCAGGAGCGCGAGAAGGGACAATGAGCAGTTCTTC. Its translation is CARSARRDNEQFF.

The chain joins TRBV30 to TRBJ2-7; 9 nucleotides line up with TRBD2. Trimming at V came to 1 base and at J to 4 bases, leaving 5 bases not matched to a gene. The CDR3 loop spans 14 amino acids. In germline, CDR1 is GTSNPN, CDR2 SVGIG (reference sequence). The CDR3 is CAWSGLAGLYEQYF. The CDR3 DNA follows: TGTGCCTGGAGTGGGCTAGCGGGACTGTACGAGCAGTACTTC. The full variable domain, its missing parts supplied by reference TRBV30 and TRBJ2-7, is SQTIHQWPATLVQPVGSPLSLECTVEGTSNPNLYWYRQAAGRGLQLLFYSVGIGQISSEVPQNLSASRPQDRQFILSSKKLLLSDSGFYLCAWSGLAGLYEQYFGPGTRLTVT.

The chain joins TRBV20-1 to TRBJ2-7, with 8 bases lining up with TRBD1. Germline trimming cut 3 bases from V and 5 bases from J; bases unmatched to any gene: 9. CDR3 length: 14 amino acids. Germline V gives CDR1 DFQATT, CDR2 SNEGSKA (reference sequence). The CDR3 protein is CSARLLQGAHEQYF. The CDR3 coding sequence is TGCAGTGCTAGGCTCCTCCAGGGGGCCCACGAGCAGTACTTC.

This clonotype was seen repeatedly, ten times or more. The genes are TRBV6-5 and TRBJ1-1; D not resolved. This CDR3 spans 14 amino acids. V dropped 0 bases and J dropped 1 base, with 6 bases sitting between them. CDR1 is MNHEY, CDR2 SVGAGI, per germline. The CDR3 coding sequence is TGTGCCAGCAGTTACTCGTTGAGGAACACTGAAGCTTTCTTT. Protein sequence: CASSYSLRNTEAFF.

This clonotype was seen many times. The J gene is TRBJ1-1, the V gene TRBV5-1, with TRBD1 identical over 9 bases. Germline values: CDR1 SGHRS, CDR2 YFSETQ. The V and J ends lost 0 bases and 6 bases, in that order; junction bases with no gene match: 3. This CDR3 has 14 residues. Written as DNA, the CDR3 is TGCGCCAGCAGCTTGGCGGACAGGGGTTCTGAAGCTTTCTTT. Its translation: CASSLADRGSEAFF. The full variable domain, rest sourced from reference TRBV5-1 and TRBJ1-1, is KAGVTQTPRYLIKTRGQQVTLSCSPISGHRSVSWYQQTPGQGLQFLFEYFSETQRNKGNFPGRFSGRQFSNSRSEMNVSTLELGDSALYLCASSLADRGSEAFFGQGTRLTVV.

The chain employs TRBV4-1 and TRBJ1-2; TRBD1 is a possible D gene (5 bases). The V gene lost 0 bases and the J gene lost 4 bases, with 9 bases spanning the gap. CDR1 and CDR2 (germline): MGHRA, YSYEKL. CDR3 length: 14 amino acids. The CDR3 here is CASSQELTVYGYTF. The CDR3 DNA follows: TGCGCCAGCAGCCAAGAGTTGACAGTCTATGGCTACACCTTC.

This clonotype was picked up many times. V is TRBV11-1 and J is TRBJ2-6; D unclear. The CDR3 covers 15 residues. CDR1 SGHAT and CDR2 FQDESV come from the germline V gene (reference sequence). The V gene lost 1 base and the J gene lost 0 bases, with 4 bases spanning the gap. CDR3 nucleotides: TGTGCCAGCAGCTTAGGTTACTCTGGGGCCAACGTCCTGACTTTC. Translating it yields CASSLGYSGANVLTF.

This chain connects TRBV2 to TRBJ2-7, with 13 nucleotides matching TRBD2. V trimming: 8 bases; J trimming: 2 bases; junction bases outside the gene matches: 9. CDR1 and CDR2 from the germline V gene are SNHLY and FYNNEI. The CDR3 runs to 16 residues. CDR3 sequence reads: CASSTGTSGVAYEQYF. CDR3 bases: TGTGCCAGCTCTACCGGGACTAGCGGGGTAGCCTACGAGCAGTACTTC.

The chain combines TRBV20-1 with TRBJ2-7; tentatively, D is TRBD1 or TRBD2 (5 bases each). The CDR3 is 14 amino acids. From germline, CDR1 is DFQATT and CDR2 SNEGSKA (reference sequence). V was trimmed by 0 bases and J by 5 bases, leaving 14 bases between them. The CDR3 reads CSARDNYLGDEQYF. The CDR3 bases are TGCAGTGCTAGAGATAATTATCTGGGGGACGAGCAGTACTTC.

The chain combines TRBV3-1 with TRBJ1-2; 10 bases fit TRBD1. The ends lost 3 bases at V and 8 bases at J; junction bases unmatched: 6. The CDR3 totals 14 residues. Looked up from germline, CDR1 is LGHDT and CDR2 is YNNKEL (reference sequence). CDR3 protein: CASSQTGQGHGYTF. In DNA form, the CDR3 reads TGTGCCAGCAGCCAGACGGGACAGGGGCACGGCTACACCTTC.

There are many counts of this clonotype. This chain uses TRBV7-9 with TRBJ2-1, with D unclear. Trimming stripped 7 bases from V and 7 bases from J, with 14 bases between. Germline values: CDR1 SEHNR, CDR2 FQNEAQ (reference sequence). The CDR3 runs 13 residues. CDR3 amino acids: CASNRGLFNEQFF. CDR3 coding DNA: TGTGCCAGCAACCGAGGCCTGTTTAATGAGCAGTTCTTC.

This clonotype came up many times. CDR3 nucleotides: TGTGCCATCAGTGCGGGGGGCGGCATTCAGTACTTC. It specifies CAISAGGGIQYF. The rearrangement uses TRBV10-3 and TRBJ2-4; weak D call: TRBD2 (7 bases). CDR3 length: 12 residues. Germline CDR1 ENHRY, CDR2 SYGVKD. V was trimmed by 4 bases and J by 9 bases, leaving 10 bases between them.

The chain employs TRBV11-3 and TRBJ2-1; D ambiguous. This CDR3 spans 12 amino acids. V lost 2 bases, J lost 5 bases, and 4 bases lay in between. Per germline, CDR1 SGHNT and CDR2 YENEEA. DNA of the CDR3: TGTGCCAGCAGCTTAACCAACAATGAGCAGTTCTTC. Amino acids: CASSLTNNEQFF.

This clonotype was seen ten or more times. The chain links TRBV11-2 to TRBJ1-2; weak D call: TRBD1 (5 bases). The germline V and J ends were trimmed by 5 bases and 7 bases, with 14 bases remaining between them. The germline CDR1 and CDR2 sequences are SGHAT and FQNNGV. The CDR3 length is 13 residues. CDR3 in amino acids: CASSPQGLGGYTF. Here the CDR3 DNA reads TGTGCCAGCAGCCCCCAGGGATTAGGTGGCTACACCTTC.